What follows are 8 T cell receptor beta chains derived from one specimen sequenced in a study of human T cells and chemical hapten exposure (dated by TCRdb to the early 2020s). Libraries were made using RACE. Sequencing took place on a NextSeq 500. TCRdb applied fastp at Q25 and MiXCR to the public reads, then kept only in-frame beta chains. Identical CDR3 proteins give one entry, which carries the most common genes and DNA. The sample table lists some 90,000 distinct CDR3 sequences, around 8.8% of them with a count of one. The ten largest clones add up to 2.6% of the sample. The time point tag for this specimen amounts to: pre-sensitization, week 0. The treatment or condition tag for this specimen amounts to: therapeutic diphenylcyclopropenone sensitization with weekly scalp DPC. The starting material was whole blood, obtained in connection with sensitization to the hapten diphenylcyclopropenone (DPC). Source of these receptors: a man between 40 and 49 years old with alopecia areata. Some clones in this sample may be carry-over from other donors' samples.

The CDR3 is CASSVSIEGTQYF. DNA of the CDR3: TGTGCCAGCAGTGTTTCGATTGAGGGTACGCAGTATTTT. The V gene is TRBV6-4, the J gene TRBJ2-3, with D maybe TRBD2 (5 bases). With 4 bases removed from V and 8 bases from J, the gap between germline ends came to 13 bases. The CDR3 spans 13 residues. CDR1 is MRHNA and CDR2 is SNTAGT in the germline V gene.

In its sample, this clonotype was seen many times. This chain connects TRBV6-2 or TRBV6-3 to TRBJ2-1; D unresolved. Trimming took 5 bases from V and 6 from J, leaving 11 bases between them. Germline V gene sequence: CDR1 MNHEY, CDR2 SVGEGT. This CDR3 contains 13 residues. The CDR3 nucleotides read TGTGCCAGCAGTCTAACGTCAACCAATGAGCAGTTCTTC. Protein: CASSLTSTNEQFF.

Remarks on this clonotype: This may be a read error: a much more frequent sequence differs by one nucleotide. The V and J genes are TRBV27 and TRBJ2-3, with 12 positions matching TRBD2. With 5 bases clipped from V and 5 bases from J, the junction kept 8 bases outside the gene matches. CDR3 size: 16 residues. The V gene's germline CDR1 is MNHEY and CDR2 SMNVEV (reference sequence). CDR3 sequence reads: CASSPRLAGEGDTQYF. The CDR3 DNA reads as TGTGCCAGCAGTCCCCGACTAGCGGGAGAAGGAGATACGCAGTATTTT.

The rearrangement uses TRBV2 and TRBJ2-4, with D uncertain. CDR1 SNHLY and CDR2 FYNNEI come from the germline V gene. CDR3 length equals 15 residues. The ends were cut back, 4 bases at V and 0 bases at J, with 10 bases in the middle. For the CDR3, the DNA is TGTGCCAGCAGTGCCGCGACCGGAGCCAAAAACATTCAGTACTTC. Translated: CASSAATGAKNIQYF. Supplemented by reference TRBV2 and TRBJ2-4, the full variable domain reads EPEVTQTPSHQVTQMGQEVILRCVPISNHLYFYWYRQILGQKVEFLVSFYNNEISEKSEIFDDQFSVERPDGSNFTLKIRSTKLEDSAMYFCASSAATGAKNIQYFGAGTRLSVL.

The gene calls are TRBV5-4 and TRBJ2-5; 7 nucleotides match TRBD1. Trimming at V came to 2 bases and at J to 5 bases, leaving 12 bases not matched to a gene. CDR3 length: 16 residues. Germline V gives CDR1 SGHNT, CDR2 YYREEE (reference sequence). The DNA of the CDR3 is TGTGCCAGCAGCTTCACGACAGGGATGAAGACGGAGACCCAGTACTTC. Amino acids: CASSFTTGMKTETQYF.

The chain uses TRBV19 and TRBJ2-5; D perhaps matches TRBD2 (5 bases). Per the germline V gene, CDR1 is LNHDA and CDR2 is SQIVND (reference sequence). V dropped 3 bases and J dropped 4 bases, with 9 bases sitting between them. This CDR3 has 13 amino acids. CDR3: CASSISGSETQYF. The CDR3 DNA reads TGTGCCAGTAGTATCTCGGGGTCAGAGACCCAGTACTTC.

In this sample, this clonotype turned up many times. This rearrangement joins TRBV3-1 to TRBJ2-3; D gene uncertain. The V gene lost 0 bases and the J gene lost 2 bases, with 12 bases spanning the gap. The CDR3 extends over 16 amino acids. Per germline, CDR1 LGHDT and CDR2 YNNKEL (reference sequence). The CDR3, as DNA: TGTGCCAGCAGCCAAGATGGTTCTCGCGACACAGATACGCAGTATTTT. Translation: CASSQDGSRDTDTQYF.

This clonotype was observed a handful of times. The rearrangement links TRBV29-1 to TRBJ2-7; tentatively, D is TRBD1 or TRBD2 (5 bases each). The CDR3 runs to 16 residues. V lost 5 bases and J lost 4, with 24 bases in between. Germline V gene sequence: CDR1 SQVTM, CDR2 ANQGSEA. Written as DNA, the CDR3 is TGCAGCGTTCTCCCGTCGGGCGCGGCAGGGAGATACGAGCAGTACTTC. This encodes CSVLPSGAAGRYEQYF.